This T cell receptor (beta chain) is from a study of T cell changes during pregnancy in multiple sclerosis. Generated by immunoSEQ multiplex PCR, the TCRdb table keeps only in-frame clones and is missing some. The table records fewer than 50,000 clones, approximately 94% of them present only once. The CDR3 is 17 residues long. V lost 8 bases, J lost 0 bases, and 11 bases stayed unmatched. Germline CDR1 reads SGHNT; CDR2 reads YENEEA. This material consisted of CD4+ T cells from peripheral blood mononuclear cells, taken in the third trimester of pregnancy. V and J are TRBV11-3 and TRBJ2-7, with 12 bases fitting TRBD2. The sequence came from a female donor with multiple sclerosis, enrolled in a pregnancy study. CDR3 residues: CASEYGLAGKSSYEQYF. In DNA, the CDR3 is TGTGCCAGCGAGTACGGACTAGCGGGGAAAAGCTCCTACGAGCAGTACTTC.